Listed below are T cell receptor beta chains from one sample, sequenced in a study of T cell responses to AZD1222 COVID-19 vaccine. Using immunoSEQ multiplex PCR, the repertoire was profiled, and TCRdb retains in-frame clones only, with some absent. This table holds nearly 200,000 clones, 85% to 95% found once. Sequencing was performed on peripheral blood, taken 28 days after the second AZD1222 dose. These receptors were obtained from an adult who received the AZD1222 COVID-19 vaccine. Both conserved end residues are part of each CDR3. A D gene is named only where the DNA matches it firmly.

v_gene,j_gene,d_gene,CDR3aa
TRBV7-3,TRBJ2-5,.,CASSSTGPGTQYF
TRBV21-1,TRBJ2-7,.,CASSHAVDREYF
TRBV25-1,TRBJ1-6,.,CASTRGLHHSPLHF
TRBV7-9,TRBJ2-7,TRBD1,CASSLGQGVNEQYF
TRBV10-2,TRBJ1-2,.,CASSEPGSSGGYTF
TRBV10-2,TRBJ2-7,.,CASGPARVVYEQYF
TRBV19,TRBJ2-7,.,CASSSSPFGEQYF
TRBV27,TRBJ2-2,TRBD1,CASSATGTGGTGELFF
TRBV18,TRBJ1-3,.,CASSPPGSSGNTIYF
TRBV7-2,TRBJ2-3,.,CASSLGTLIYTDTQYF
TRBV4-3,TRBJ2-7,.,CASSQELGNYEQYF
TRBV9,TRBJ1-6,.,CASSDWAFTLHF
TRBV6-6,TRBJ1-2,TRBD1,CASSSRQGAVGYTF
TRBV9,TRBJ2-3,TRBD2,CASSVTDGGGASPNTQYF
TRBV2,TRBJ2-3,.,CASSEITDTQYF
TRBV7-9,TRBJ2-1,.,CASKASNNEQFF
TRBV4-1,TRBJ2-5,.,CASSQAPSRFETQYF
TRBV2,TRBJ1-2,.,CASSDARAGDGYTF
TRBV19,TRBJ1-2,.,CASSDRSYGYTF
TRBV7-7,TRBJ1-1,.,CASSLAQGTEAFF
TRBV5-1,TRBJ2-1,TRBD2,CASSLASGGAVYNEQFF
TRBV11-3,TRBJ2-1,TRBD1,CASSPNRDRGRYEQFF
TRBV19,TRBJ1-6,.,CASSGGNGIMNSPLHF
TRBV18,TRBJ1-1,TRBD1,CASSPRDSHTEAFF
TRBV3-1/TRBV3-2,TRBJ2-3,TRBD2,CASSQDPSGDRLGVTQYF
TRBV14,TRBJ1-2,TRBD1,CASSQGGTDYYGYTF
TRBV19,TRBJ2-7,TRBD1,CASSRGTGVSYEQYF
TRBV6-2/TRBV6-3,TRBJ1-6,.,CASSSSGTELASPLHF
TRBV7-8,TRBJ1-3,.,CASSVTGQNTIYF
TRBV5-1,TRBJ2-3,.,CASSLQGSTDTQYF
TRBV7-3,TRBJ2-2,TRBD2,CASSLGGGYTGELFF
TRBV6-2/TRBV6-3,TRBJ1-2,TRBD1,CASGRSLGQTYGYTF
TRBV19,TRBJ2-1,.,CASTPKQAHTVNEQFF
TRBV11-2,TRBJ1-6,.,CASSLTGINSPLHF
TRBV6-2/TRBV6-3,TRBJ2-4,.,CASSYGGIAKNIQYF
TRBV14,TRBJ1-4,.,CASSQELDKGEKLFF
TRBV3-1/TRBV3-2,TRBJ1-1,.,CASSPQDRLNTEAFF
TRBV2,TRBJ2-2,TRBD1,CASRDRGPGTGELFF
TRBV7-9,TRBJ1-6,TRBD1,CASRLRDSDNSPLHF
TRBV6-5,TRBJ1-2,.,CASSPRAFMSYGYTF
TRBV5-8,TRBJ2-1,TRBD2,CASRRLAGSYNEQFF
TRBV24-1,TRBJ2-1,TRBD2,CATSDPTRGGNAWNEQFF
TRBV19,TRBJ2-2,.,CASSIVNQNTGELFF
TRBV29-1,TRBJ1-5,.,CSVGATGYNQPQHF
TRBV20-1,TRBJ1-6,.,CSASYRAAENSPLHF
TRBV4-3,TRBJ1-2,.,CASSQIRGGAGGYTF
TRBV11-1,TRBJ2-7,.,CASSRRRLEGSEQYF
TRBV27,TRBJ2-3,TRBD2,CASSPAGARTDTQYF
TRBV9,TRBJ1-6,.,CASSDRASSYNSPLHF
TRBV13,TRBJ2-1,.,CASNGRGSSYNEQFF
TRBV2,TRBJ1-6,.,CASSYLGGGNSPLHF
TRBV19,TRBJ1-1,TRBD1,CASSDSGTANTEAFF
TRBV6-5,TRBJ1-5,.,CASTHNRVSNQPQHF
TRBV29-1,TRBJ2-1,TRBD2,CSAKGTSGASYNEQFF
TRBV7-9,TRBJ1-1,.,CASSSTVNTEAFF
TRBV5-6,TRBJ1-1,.,CASSITGNTEAFF
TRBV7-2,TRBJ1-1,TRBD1,CASTPADRGNTEAFF
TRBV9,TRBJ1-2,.,CASSVALGQAYGYTF